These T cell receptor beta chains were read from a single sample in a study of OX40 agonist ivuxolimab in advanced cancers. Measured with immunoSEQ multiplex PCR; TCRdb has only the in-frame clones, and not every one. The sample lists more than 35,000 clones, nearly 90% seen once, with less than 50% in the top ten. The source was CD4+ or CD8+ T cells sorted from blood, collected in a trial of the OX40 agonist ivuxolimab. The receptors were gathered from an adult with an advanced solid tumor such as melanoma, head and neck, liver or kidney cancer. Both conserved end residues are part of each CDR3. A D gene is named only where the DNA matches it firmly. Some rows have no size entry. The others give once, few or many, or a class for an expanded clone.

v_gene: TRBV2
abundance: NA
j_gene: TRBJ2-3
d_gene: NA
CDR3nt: TGTGCCAGCAGGGGTAGTCGGAGCACAGATACGCAGTATTTT
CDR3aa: CASRGSRSTDTQYF

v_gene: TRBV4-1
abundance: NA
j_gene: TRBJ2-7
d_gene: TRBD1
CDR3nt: TGCGCCAGCAGCCCGGCGGCAGGAACAGGGGACTACGAGCAGTACTTC
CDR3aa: CASSPAAGTGDYEQYF

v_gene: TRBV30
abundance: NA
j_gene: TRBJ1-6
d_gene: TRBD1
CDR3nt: TGTGCCTGGAGTGCCATCCGGGACAGGGATTTTATTTATTCACCCCTCCACTTT
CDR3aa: CAWSAIRDRDFIYSPLHF

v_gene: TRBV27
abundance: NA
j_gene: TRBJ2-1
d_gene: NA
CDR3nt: TGTGCCAGCAGGGGGCAACTCGACTACAATGAGCAGTTCTTC
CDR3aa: CASRGQLDYNEQFF

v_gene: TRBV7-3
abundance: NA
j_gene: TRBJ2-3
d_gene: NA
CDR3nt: TGTGCCAGCAGCTTAATGGGACGTCCAGATACGCAGTATTTT
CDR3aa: CASSLMGRPDTQYF

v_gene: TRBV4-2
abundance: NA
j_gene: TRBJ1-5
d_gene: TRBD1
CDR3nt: TGTGCCAGCGGTGGGACAGGGAGTAAGCCCCAGCATTTT
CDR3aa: CASGGTGSKPQHF

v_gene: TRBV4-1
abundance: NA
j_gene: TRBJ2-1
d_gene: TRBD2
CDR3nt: TGCGCCAGCAGCCCGTACTTACTAGCGGGGGGCCCGAGCTCCTACAATGAGCAGTTCTTC
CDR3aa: CASSPYLLAGGPSSYNEQFF

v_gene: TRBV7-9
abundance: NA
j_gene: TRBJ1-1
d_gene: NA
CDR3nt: TGTGCCAGCAGCCCCCCGGTGGGGAACACTGAAGCTTTCTTT
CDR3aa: CASSPPVGNTEAFF

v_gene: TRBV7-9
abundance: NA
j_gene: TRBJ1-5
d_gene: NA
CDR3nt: TGTGCCAGCAGCTTGGGCGGTAGGCCCCAGCATTTT
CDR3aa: CASSLGGRPQHF

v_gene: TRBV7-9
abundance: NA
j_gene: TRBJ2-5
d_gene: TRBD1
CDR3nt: TGTGCCAGCAGCTTTCGGGACAGGGGAGATGAGACCCAGTACTTC
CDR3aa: CASSFRDRGDETQYF

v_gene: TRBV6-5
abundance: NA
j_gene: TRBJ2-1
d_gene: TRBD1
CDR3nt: TGTGCCAGCAGCGGACAGGCCAATGAGCAGTTCTTC
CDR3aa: CASSGQANEQFF

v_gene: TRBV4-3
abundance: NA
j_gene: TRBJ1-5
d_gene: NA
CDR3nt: TGCGCCAGCAGCCAAAATAAAGGTAGCAATCAGCCCCAGCATTTT
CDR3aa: CASSQNKGSNQPQHF

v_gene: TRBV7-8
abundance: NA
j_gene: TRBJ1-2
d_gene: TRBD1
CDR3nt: TGTGCCAGCAGCTTTTTTGGGACAGATGGCTACACCTTC
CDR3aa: CASSFFGTDGYTF

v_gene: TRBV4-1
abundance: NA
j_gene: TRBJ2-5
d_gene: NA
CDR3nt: TGCGCCAGCAGCCAAGATAGGCAGTACCAAGAGACCCAGTACTTC
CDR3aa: CASSQDRQYQETQYF

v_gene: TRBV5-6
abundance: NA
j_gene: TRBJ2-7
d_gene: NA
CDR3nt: TGTGCCAGCAGTACCGGGACCCACGAAGAGCAGTACTTC
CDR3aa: CASSTGTHEEQYF

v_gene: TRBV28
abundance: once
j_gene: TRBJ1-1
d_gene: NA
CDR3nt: TGTGCCAGCAACGATTACACTGAAGCTTTCTTT
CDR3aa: CASNDYTEAFF

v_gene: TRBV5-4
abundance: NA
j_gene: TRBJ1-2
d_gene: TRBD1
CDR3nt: TGTGCCAGCAGCTTGGTAACAGGGGTTGGCTACACCTTC
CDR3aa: CASSLVTGVGYTF

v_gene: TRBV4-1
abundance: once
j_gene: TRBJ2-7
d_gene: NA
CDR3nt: TGCGCCAGCAGCCACACTCGGGACACCTACGAGCAGTACTTC
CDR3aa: CASSHTRDTYEQYF

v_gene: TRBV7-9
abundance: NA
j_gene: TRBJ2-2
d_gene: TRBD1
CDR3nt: TGTGCCAGCAGCCCGACAGGGGCGGGGACCGGGGAGCTGTTTTTT
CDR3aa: CASSPTGAGTGELFF

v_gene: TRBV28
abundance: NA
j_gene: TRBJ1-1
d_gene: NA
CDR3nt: TGTACCAGCAGTCCCCTTACAGGGACGGAGGCTGAAGCTTTCTTT
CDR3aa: CTSSPLTGTEAEAFF

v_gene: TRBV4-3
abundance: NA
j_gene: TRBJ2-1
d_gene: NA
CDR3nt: TGCGCCAGCAGCCAAGAGGTTTCGGGGGTTCGAAGGACAAATGAGCAGTTCTTC
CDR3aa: CASSQEVSGVRRTNEQFF

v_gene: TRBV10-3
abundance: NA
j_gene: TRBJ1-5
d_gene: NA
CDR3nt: TGTGCCATCAGTGAAACTGGGAGAGACAATCAGCCCCAGCATTTT
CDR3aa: CAISETGRDNQPQHF

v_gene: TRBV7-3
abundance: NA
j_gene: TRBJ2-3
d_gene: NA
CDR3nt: TGTGCCAGCAGCTTACTCGGTGGGGCGGATACGCAGTATTTT
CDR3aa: CASSLLGGADTQYF

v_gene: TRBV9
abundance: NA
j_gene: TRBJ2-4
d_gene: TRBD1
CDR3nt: TGTGCCAGCAGCCCCCCAAGGGACAGACCCGATAGGAACATTCAGTACTTC
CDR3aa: CASSPPRDRPDRNIQYF

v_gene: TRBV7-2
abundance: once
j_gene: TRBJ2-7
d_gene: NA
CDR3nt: TGTGCCAGCAGCCTGGCGGGCGGGGTTCCCTACGAGCAGTACTTC
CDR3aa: CASSLAGGVPYEQYF

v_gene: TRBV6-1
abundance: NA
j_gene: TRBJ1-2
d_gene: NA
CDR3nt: TGTGCCAGCAGTGACCTCCGGACGGGGTATGGCTACACCTTC
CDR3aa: CASSDLRTGYGYTF

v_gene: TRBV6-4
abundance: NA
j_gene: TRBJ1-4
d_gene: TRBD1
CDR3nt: TGTGCCAGCAGGGACAGGGTTACTAATGAAAAACTGTTTTTT
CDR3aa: CASRDRVTNEKLFF

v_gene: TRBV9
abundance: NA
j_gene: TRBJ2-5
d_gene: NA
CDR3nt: TGTGCCAGCAGCGTAGTCCCACAAGAGACCCAGTACTTC
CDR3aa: CASSVVPQETQYF

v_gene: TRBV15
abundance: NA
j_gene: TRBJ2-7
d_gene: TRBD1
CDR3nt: TGTGCCACTCGCCCGGGACAGCGCTACGAGCAGTACTTC
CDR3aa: CATRPGQRYEQYF

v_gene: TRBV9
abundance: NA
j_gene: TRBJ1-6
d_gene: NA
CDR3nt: TGTGCCAGCAGCGTAGGGGTTGGTAATTCACCCCTCCACTTT
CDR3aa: CASSVGVGNSPLHF

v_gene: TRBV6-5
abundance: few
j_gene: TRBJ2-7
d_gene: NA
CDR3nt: TGTGCCAGCAGTTACCCCGGCTACGAGCAGTACTTC
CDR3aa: CASSYPGYEQYF

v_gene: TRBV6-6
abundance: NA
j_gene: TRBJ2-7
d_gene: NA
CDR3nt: TGTGCCACCTTACACGGCTCCTACGAGCAGTACTTC
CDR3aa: CATLHGSYEQYF

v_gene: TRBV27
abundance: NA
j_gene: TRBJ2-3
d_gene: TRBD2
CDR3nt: TGTGCCAGCAGCAGAATAGCGGGGGGGCCCGATACGCAGTATTTT
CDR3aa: CASSRIAGGPDTQYF

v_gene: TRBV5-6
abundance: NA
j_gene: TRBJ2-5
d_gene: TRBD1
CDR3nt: TGTGCCAGCAGCTTGATGACAGGGGCACTAGAGACCCAGTACTTC
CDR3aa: CASSLMTGALETQYF

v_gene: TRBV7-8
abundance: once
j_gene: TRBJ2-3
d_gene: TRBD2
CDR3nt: TGTGCCAGCAGCCGGACTAGCGGGGATTTAGATACGCAGTATTTT
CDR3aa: CASSRTSGDLDTQYF

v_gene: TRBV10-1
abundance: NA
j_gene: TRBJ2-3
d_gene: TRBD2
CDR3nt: TGCGCCAGCAGTCCACTAGCGGTTAACACAGATACGCAGTATTTT
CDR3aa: CASSPLAVNTDTQYF

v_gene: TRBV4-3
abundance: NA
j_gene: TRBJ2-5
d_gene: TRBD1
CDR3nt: TGCGCCAGCAGCCAAGATTGGACAGGGGTACGAGAGACCCAGTACTTC
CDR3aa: CASSQDWTGVRETQYF

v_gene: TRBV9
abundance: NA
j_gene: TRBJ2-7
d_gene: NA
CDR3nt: TGTGCCAGCAGCGTAGGGTTGGCAGGGATGCACGAGCAGTACTTC
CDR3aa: CASSVGLAGMHEQYF

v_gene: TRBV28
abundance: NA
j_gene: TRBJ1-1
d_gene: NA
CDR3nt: TGTGCCAGCAGTTTATCCGGCAGGGGATATGATGAAGCTTTCTTT
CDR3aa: CASSLSGRGYDEAFF

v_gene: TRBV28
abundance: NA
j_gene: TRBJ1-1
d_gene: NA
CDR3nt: TGTGCCAGCAGTCCTGGGACGAACACTGAAGCTTTCTTT
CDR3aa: CASSPGTNTEAFF

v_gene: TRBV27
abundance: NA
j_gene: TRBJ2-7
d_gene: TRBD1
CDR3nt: TGTGCCAGCAGCGTTCTACAGGGGCGCTCCTACGAGCAGTACTTC
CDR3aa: CASSVLQGRSYEQYF